The T cell receptor beta chain under discussion was sequenced for a study of T cells after yellow fever vaccination. One entry per CDR3 protein results from TCRdb running MiXCR on the 5' RACE reads. The repertoire holds a few hundred thousand distinct CDR3 sequences, 3.5% to 4.5% seen once, with 24% in the top ten. This clonotype occurred many times. Its antigen is undetermined. Notes on the study in general: Peaking on day 5 versus 15, the secondary response was faster but weaker. The booster saw the reappearance of most primary-vaccination clones (96% CD4, 80% to 90% CD8).

This CDR3 is built from 16 residues. The V gene end was trimmed by 1 base and the J gene end by 5 bases; junction bases not matched to a gene: 10. Germline-derived CDR1 and CDR2 are SQVTM and ANQGSEA. J is TRBJ2-3 and V is TRBV29-1; 9 bases map to TRBD1. The origin of this receptor is a man in his late teens or twenties who received the YFV17D yellow fever vaccine. The sequencing used PBMCs, collected 5 days after the yellow fever booster vaccination. The CDR3 DNA reads TGCAGCGTTGAAGGAACACAGGGGGCGCTGGGAGATACGCAGTATTTT. This codes for CSVEGTQGALGDTQYF.